Presented here are 10 T cell receptor beta chains from one specimen sequenced in a study of OX40 agonist ivuxolimab in advanced cancers. The table came from immunoSEQ multiplex PCR; TCRdb's copy has only in-frame clones and leaves some out. Of approximately 54,000 clones listed, more than 85% are singletons. Material: CD4+ or CD8+ T cells sorted from blood, obtained in a trial of the OX40 agonist ivuxolimab. These receptors were collected from an adult with an advanced solid tumor such as melanoma, head and neck, liver or kidney cancer.

J is TRBJ1-2 and V is TRBV9; 7 positions agree with TRBD1. In germline, CDR1 is SGDLS, CDR2 YYNGEE. V shed 3 bases, J shed 3 bases, and the junction held 14 bases outside the gene matches. This CDR3 has 17 amino acids. CDR3 loop: CASSGTRDSSNDYGYTF. The CDR3 nucleotides are TGTGCCAGCAGCGGAACCCGGGACAGCTCGAACGACTATGGCTACACCTTC.

The chain couples TRBV6-5 to TRBJ1-2; TRBD1 aligns across 7 bases. The CDR3 covers 14 residues. J gave up 4 bases and V 8 bases, and 10 bases lay outside the gene matches. Germline CDR1 MNHEY, CDR2 SVGAGI. Here the CDR3 DNA reads TGTGCCAGCGGCCCCCAAGGGGGCGGCTATGGCTACACCTTC. As protein: CASGPQGGGYGYTF.

The V call is TRBV15, the J call TRBJ1-2, with no clear D. Germline lookup yields CDR1 LNHNV and CDR2 YYDKDF (reference sequence). The V gene lost 3 bases and the J gene lost 4 bases, with 12 bases spanning the gap. The CDR3 extends over 14 amino acids. CDR3 region: CATSSTSHLYGYTF. In nucleotides, the CDR3 is TGTGCCACCAGCAGTACCAGCCATCTCTATGGCTACACCTTC.

The V gene is TRBV25-1, the J gene TRBJ1-2; D is unclear. Germline V gives CDR1 MGHDK, CDR2 SYGVNS. CDR3 size: 16 residues. The ends were cut back, 0 bases at V and 8 bases at J, with 19 bases in the middle. The CDR3 sequence: CASSEYNTPGFGGYTF. As DNA, the CDR3 is TGTGCCAGCAGTGAATACAACACCCCCGGGTTTGGGGGCTACACCTTC.

V and J are TRBV13 and TRBJ1-1; D may be TRBD1 (5 bases). V dropped 4 bases and J dropped 2 bases, with 14 bases sitting between them. The CDR3 covers 15 residues. CDR1 is PRHDT and CDR2 is FYEKMQ in the germline V gene (reference sequence). In nucleotides, the CDR3 is TGTGCCAGCAGCTCCCTCAGAGGGGCTAACACTGAAGCTTTCTTT. It encodes CASSSLRGANTEAFF.

The J gene is TRBJ2-6, the V gene TRBV9; 8 positions agree with TRBD1. V shed 1 base, J shed 1 base, and the junction held 4 bases outside the gene matches. Looked up from germline, CDR1 is SGDLS and CDR2 is YYNGEE. The CDR3 contains 17 residues. CDR3 coding DNA: TGTGCCAGCAGCGTAACAGGGGGTTGGTCTGGGGCCAACGTCCTGACTTTC. Protein product: CASSVTGGWSGANVLTF. The full variable domain, completed using reference TRBV9 and TRBJ2-6, is DSGVTQTPKHLITATGQRVTLRCSPRSGDLSVYWYQQSLDQGLQFLIQYYNGEERAKGNILERFSAQQFPDLHSELNLSSLELGDSALYFCASSVTGGWSGANVLTFGAGSRLTVL.

This chain joins TRBV7-9 and TRBJ2-1; 9 bases fit TRBD2. This CDR3 contains 15 residues. Germline loops: CDR1 SEHNR, CDR2 FQNEAQ (reference sequence). Unmatched junction bases numbered 7, after V lost 2 bases and J lost 8 bases. The CDR3 DNA reads as TGTGCCAGCAGCTTAAGCGGGAGGCCGAGGGATGAGCAGTTCTTC. It encodes CASSLSGRPRDEQFF.

The chain carries TRBV30 and TRBJ2-1, with D uncertain. The length of the CDR3 is 15 residues. CDR1 GTSNPN and CDR2 SVGIG come from the germline V gene (reference sequence). Trimming removed 0 bases at V and 0 bases at J, with 9 bases between. CDR3 loop: CAWSVDLSSYNEQFF. In DNA, the CDR3 is TGTGCCTGGAGTGTAGATCTAAGCTCCTACAATGAGCAGTTCTTC.

The rearrangement uses TRBV7-9 and TRBJ2-5; TRBD1 matches at 10 bases. The ends lost 5 bases at V and 2 bases at J; junction bases unmatched: 2. Germline values: CDR1 SEHNR, CDR2 FQNEAQ (reference sequence). CDR3 length: 14 residues. The CDR3 DNA is TGTGCCAGCAGCCCGGGACAGGGGCAAGAGACCCAGTACTTC. Protein product: CASSPGQGQETQYF.

In its sample, this clone was seen once. The chain carries TRBV4-2 and TRBJ2-1; 9 nucleotides align to TRBD2. V trimming: 1 base; J trimming: 1 base; junction bases outside the gene matches: 8. From germline, CDR1 is LGHNA and CDR2 YNFKEQ. The CDR3 contains 18 residues. The CDR3 nucleotides read TGTGCCAGCAGCCAAGTAATAAAGACTAGCGGATCCTACAATGAGCAGTTCTTC. Its protein is CASSQVIKTSGSYNEQFF.